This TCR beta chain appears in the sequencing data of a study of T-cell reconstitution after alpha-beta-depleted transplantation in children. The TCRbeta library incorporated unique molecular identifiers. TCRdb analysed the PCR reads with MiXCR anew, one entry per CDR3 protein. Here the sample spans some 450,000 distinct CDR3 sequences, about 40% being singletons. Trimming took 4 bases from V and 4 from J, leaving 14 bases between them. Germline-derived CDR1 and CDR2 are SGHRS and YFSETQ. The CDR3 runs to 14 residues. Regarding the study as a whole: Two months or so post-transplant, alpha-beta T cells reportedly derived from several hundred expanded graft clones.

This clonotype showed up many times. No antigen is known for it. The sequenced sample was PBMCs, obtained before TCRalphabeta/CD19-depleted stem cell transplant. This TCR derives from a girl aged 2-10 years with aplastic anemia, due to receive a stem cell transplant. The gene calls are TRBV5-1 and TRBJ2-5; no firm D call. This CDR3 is CASSPQPSAETQYF. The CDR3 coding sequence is TGCGCCAGCAGCCCGCAACCGTCGGCAGAGACCCAGTACTTC.